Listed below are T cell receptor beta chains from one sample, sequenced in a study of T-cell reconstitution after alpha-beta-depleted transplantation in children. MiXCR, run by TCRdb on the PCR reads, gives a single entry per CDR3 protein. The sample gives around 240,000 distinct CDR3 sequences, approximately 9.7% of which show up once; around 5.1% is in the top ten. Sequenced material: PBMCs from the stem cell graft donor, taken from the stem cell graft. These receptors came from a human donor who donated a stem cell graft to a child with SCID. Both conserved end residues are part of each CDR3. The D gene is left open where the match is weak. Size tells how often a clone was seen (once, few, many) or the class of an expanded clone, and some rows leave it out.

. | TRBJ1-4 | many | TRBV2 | CASSPRTATNEKLFF | TGTGCCAGCAGTCCTCGGACAGCAACTAATGAAAAACTGTTTTTT
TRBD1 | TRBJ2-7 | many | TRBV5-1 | CASSLWTGGMYEQYF | TGCGCCAGCAGCTTGTGGACAGGGGGTATGTACGAGCAGTACTTC
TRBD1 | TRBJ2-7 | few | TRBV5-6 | CASSTGLQGAWGEQYF | TGTGCCAGCAGCACCGGGCTACAGGGGGCATGGGGCGAGCAGTACTTC
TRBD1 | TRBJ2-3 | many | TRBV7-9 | CASSLALRQGKDTQYF | TGTGCCAGCAGCTTAGCGCTTCGACAGGGGAAGGATACGCAGTATTTT
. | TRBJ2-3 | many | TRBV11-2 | CASSLGTDTDTQYF | TGTGCCAGCAGCCTCGGGACGGATACAGATACGCAGTATTTT
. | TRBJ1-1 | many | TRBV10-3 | CAISADRSATEAFF | TGTGCCATCAGTGCTGACAGGTCTGCGACTGAAGCTTTCTTT
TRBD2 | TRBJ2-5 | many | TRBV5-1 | CASSLSLAGQETQYF | TGCGCCAGCAGCTTGAGCCTAGCGGGGCAAGAGACCCAGTACTTC
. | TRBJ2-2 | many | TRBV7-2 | CASSLAPTGELFF | TGTGCCAGCAGCTTAGCCCCCACCGGGGAGCTGTTTTTT
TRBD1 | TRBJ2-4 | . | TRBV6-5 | CASSSNRGRQYF | TGTGCCAGCAGTTCGAACAGGGGACGTCAGTACTTC
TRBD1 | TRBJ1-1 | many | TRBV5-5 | CASTFRTGQTEAFF | TGTGCCAGCACCTTTAGGACAGGGCAAACTGAAGCTTTCTTT